These 18 T cell receptor beta chains came from one sample sequenced in a study of shared clonotypes between healthy human individuals. The table came from immunoSEQ multiplex PCR; TCRdb's copy has only in-frame clones and leaves some out. The table records 700,000 or so clones, 72% of them present only once. The sample was memory CD4+ T cells sorted from blood. The subset denotes: CD45RA-negative fraction. The receptors stem from a woman in her 30s in good health.

The gene calls are TRBV28 and TRBJ1-3, with TRBD1 as a possible D gene (5 bases). The CDR3 sequence is 15 residues long. Germline V gene data show CDR1 as MDHEN and CDR2 as SYDVKM. The V end was cut by 4 bases, the J end by 2 bases, with 12 bases between. CDR3: CASSSGTLPGNTIYF. The CDR3 DNA is TGTGCCAGCAGTTCCGGGACTTTACCTGGAAACACCATATATTTT.

This clone has just a few counts. The sample carries other DNA sequences with the same CDR3. The V gene is TRBV29-1, the J gene TRBJ2-3; the match to TRBD2 covers 10 bases. The germline V gene encodes CDR1 SQVTM and CDR2 ANQGSEA. This CDR3 is built from 15 residues. The junction had 7 bases not matched to a gene; V was cut back by 7 bases and J by 0 bases. CDR3 nucleotide sequence: TGCAGCGCCTTAACTAGCGGGACTAGCACAGATACGCAGTATTTT. This codes for CSALTSGTSTDTQYF.

The chain carries TRBV19 and TRBJ2-3; D gene unclear. This CDR3 has 17 residues. V gave up 3 bases and J gave up 3 bases, with 19 bases separating them. The V gene's germline CDR1 is LNHDA and CDR2 SQIVND (reference sequence). The CDR3 sequence is CASSIAGGRIGTDTQYF. In DNA, the CDR3 is TGTGCCAGTAGTATCGCTGGCGGCCGCATCGGTACAGATACGCAGTATTTT.

The gene calls are TRBV27 and TRBJ2-1; TRBD2 aligns across 7 bases. The CDR3 contains 14 residues. V lost 5 bases to trimming and J lost 5 bases; unmatched junction nucleotides: 6. Germline lookup yields CDR1 MNHEY and CDR2 SMNVEV (reference sequence). This chain's CDR3 is CASSRRERNNEQFF. CDR3 nucleotides: TGTGCCAGCAGTAGGCGGGAGAGGAACAATGAGCAGTTCTTC.

The chain couples TRBV29-1 to TRBJ1-2; possibly TRBD1 for D (6 bases). CDR3 length: 13 amino acids. V lost 5 bases and J lost 8, with 18 bases in between. The V gene's germline CDR1 is SQVTM and CDR2 ANQGSEA. The CDR3 reads CSVLQGTKKGYTF. The DNA for the CDR3 is TGCAGCGTTCTACAAGGGACAAAGAAAGGCTACACCTTC.

This clone was seen a handful of times. V is TRBV18 and J is TRBJ2-7, with 7 bases aligning to TRBD2. CDR3 length equals 14 residues. Germline V gene sequence: CDR1 KGHSH, CDR2 LQKENI. V gave up 8 bases and J gave up 0 bases; unmatched junction bases: 7. In nucleotides, the CDR3 is TGTGCCAGCGCCGGGACGGGGGGCTCCTACGAGCAGTACTTC. It encodes CASAGTGGSYEQYF.

The chain uses TRBV2 and TRBJ1-1; D might be TRBD1 (5 bases). From germline, CDR1 is SNHLY and CDR2 FYNNEI. V was pared by 6 bases and J by 1 base, with 12 bases between. The CDR3 totals 14 residues. This CDR3 reads CASRDQGRNTEAFF. The CDR3 nucleotides read TGTGCCAGCAGGGACCAGGGTCGGAACACTGAAGCTTTCTTT.

The rearrangement links TRBV7-9 to TRBJ2-5; perhaps TRBD1 as D (6 bases). CDR3 length equals 14 residues. V dropped 2 bases and J dropped 3 bases, with 10 bases sitting between them. Germline-derived CDR1 and CDR2 are SEHNR and FQNEAQ (reference sequence). The CDR3 is CASSLKGTKETQYF. In nucleotides, the CDR3 is TGTGCCAGCAGCTTAAAAGGGACAAAAGAGACCCAGTACTTC.

The chain uses TRBV28 and TRBJ1-5, with 8 bases matching TRBD1. The germline V gene has CDR1 MDHEN and CDR2 SYDVKM. Germline trimming cut 5 bases from V and 6 bases from J; bases unmatched to any gene: 6. The CDR3 is 14 residues long. The CDR3 nucleotides read TGTGCCAGCAGTACAGACAGGGGTGGTCAGCCCCAGCATTTT. This sequence encodes CASSTDRGGQPQHF.

This chain uses TRBV5-1 with TRBJ2-1, with D unclear. From germline, CDR1 is SGHRS and CDR2 YFSETQ. V lost 4 bases, J lost 5 bases, and 7 bases lay in between. The CDR3 runs 12 residues. Written as DNA, the CDR3 is TGCGCCAGCAGCAAGTCCCACAATGAGCAGTTCTTC. Its translation: CASSKSHNEQFF.

In its sample, this clone was seen a few times. The V and J genes are TRBV19 and TRBJ2-7, with TRBD2 as a possible D gene (6 bases). Trimming cost V 6 bases and J 6 bases, with 18 bases left between them. CDR1 is LNHDA, CDR2 SQIVND, per germline (reference sequence). This CDR3 contains 14 residues. CDR3 loop: CASRTDGTLGEQYF. CDR3 bases: TGTGCCAGTAGGACCGATGGGACTTTGGGCGAGCAGTACTTC.

This chain joins TRBV7-9 and TRBJ2-5, with 7 bases aligning to TRBD2. This CDR3 spans 15 amino acids. V shed 4 bases and J 2 bases; nucleotides not matched to a gene: 7. From germline, CDR1 is SEHNR and CDR2 FQNEAQ (reference sequence). CDR3 bases: TGTGCCAGCAGCTCTCTGGGGGGGTGGCAAGAGACCCAGTACTTC. Translating gives CASSSLGGWQETQYF.

The chain is built from TRBV15 and TRBJ2-1; maybe TRBD1 (6 bases). The CDR3 is made up of 16 amino acids. The ends were cut back, 1 base at V and 6 bases at J, with 16 bases in the middle. Germline V CDR1 and CDR2: LNHNV, YYDKDF (reference sequence). CDR3 residues: CATSRGGGQTFNEQFF. CDR3 nucleotide sequence: TGTGCCACCAGCAGAGGTGGGGGACAAACATTCAATGAGCAGTTCTTC. Full variable domain (missing parts from reference TRBV15 and TRBJ2-1): DAMVIQNPRYQVTQFGKPVTLSCSQTLNHNVMYWYQQKSSQAPKLLFHYYDKDFNNEADTPDNFQSRRPNTSFCFLDIRSPGLGDTAMYLCATSRGGGQTFNEQFFGPGTRLTVL.

The rearrangement links TRBV5-6 to TRBJ2-3; D is perhaps TRBD2 (5 bases). The length of the CDR3 is 18 residues. Trimming removed 3 bases at V and 1 base at J, with 21 bases between. Germline V CDR1 and CDR2: SGHDT, YYEEEE. CDR3 in DNA: TGTGCCAGCAGCTGGTCTGGGGTCCGCGGAGGAGGCACAGATACGCAGTATTTT. Its translation is CASSWSGVRGGGTDTQYF.

The chain combines TRBV20-1 with TRBJ1-1, with unresolved D. Germline-derived CDR1 and CDR2 are DFQATT and SNEGSKA (reference sequence). The CDR3 has 10 residues. V lost 4 bases and J 0 bases, leaving 0 bases between the germline ends. The CDR3 loop is CSAMNTEAFF. For the CDR3, the DNA is TGCAGTGCTATGAACACTGAAGCTTTCTTT.

This clone has more than one count but fewer than ten. The chain carries TRBV9 and TRBJ2-7; either TRBD1 or TRBD2 may supply D (7 bases each). The germline CDR1 and CDR2 sequences are SGDLS and YYNGEE. Trimming stripped 0 bases from V and 7 bases from J, with 14 bases between. This CDR3 is built from 14 residues. DNA for the CDR3: TGTGCCAGCAGCGTAGAGCAGGGGGGGAGAGAGCAGTACTTC. It yields the protein CASSVEQGGREQYF.

As DNA, the CDR3 is TGTGCCAGCAGAGGCACCGGGACAGAGGCCTTATATGGCTACACCTTC. Amino acids: CASRGTGTEALYGYTF. The rearrangement joins TRBV27 to TRBJ1-2; 7 bases map to TRBD1. Trimming took 6 bases from V and 5 from J; bases not matched to a gene: 15. CDR1 and CDR2 (germline): MNHEY, SMNVEV (reference sequence). The CDR3 runs to 16 residues.

V is TRBV7-3 and J is TRBJ2-2; D gene uncertain. The CDR3 is 16 residues long. CDR1 is SGHTA and CDR2 is FQGTGA in the germline V gene. V shed 2 bases and J shed 7 bases, with 17 bases lying between them. CDR3 protein: CASSLYRQQSLGELFF. In nucleotides, the CDR3 is TGTGCCAGCAGCTTATACCGACAACAATCACTCGGGGAGCTGTTTTTT.